These 26 T cell receptor beta chains share one sample of origin, sequenced in a study of molecular identifiers for immune sequencing clone quantification. TCRdb re-called the PCR reads through MiXCR, storing one row per CDR3 protein. The sample has about 510,000 distinct CDR3 sequences; roughly 24% are singletons. The sample comprised naive CD8+ T cells from blood, with Jurkat cell RNA spiked in. Indicated subset: FACS-sorted CD8+CD4-CCR7+CD45RA+ naive T cells. These receptors were obtained from a human donor in good health. Some libraries in this study had Jurkat cell RNA spiked in.

In this sample, this clonotype turned up once. A much bigger clone sits one base away, suggesting this may be a read error. The rearrangement links TRBV4-2 to TRBJ2-7, with D unclear. There are 13 residues in the CDR3. V was cut by 8 bases and J by 9 bases, with 20 bases left in between. The germline V gene encodes CDR1 LGHNA and CDR2 YNFKEQ. CDR3 bases: TGTGCCAGCTCCCCCTCGGTTGTGGACGGGCAGTACTTC. Protein sequence: CASSPSVVDGQYF.

As concerns this clonotype: Possible read error: a much larger clone is one base away. The chain couples TRBV5-6 to TRBJ1-1; a possible D gene is TRBD1 (6 bases). In germline, CDR1 is SGHDT, CDR2 YYEEEE. The CDR3 spans 14 residues. The CDR3 reads CSSSWVQGTTEAFF. For the CDR3, the DNA is TGTTCCAGCAGCTGGGTCCAGGGGACGACTGAAGCTTTCTTT.

On this clonotype: The junction departs from germline at one end; a sequencing error may be responsible. This chain connects TRBV6-5 to TRBJ1-1; D remains ambiguous. Germline V gene sequence: CDR1 MNHEY, CDR2 SVGAGI. The CDR3 has 15 residues. In DNA form, the CDR3 reads TGTGCCAGCAGTCACTCCACTAAGGCTAACACTGAAGCTTTCTTT. This gives the protein CASSHSTKANTEAFF.

The chain couples TRBV19 to TRBJ2-3; the match to TRBD1 covers 7 bases. Germline V gene sequence: CDR1 LNHDA, CDR2 SQIVND (reference sequence). The CDR3 has 16 amino acids. Trimming at V came to 6 bases and at J to 4 bases, leaving 13 bases not matched to a gene. The CDR3 nucleotides read TGTGCCAGTAGCCCCTCCCCCGACAGGGCTCCAGATACGCAGTATTTT. It encodes CASSPSPDRAPDTQYF.

This clonotype came up a few times. The rearrangement links TRBV19 to TRBJ2-7; D is unclear. This CDR3 contains 13 residues. In germline, CDR1 is LNHDA, CDR2 SQIVND (reference sequence). Trimming took off 7 bases at V and 3 bases at J, with 13 bases between the two ends. For the CDR3, the DNA is TGTGCCAGTAAGCGTCCGGATAGCTACGAGCAGTACTTC. Its translation is CASKRPDSYEQYF.

The V call is TRBV15, the J call TRBJ2-7, with TRBD1 matching 8 bases. The CDR3 contains 16 residues. CDR1 and CDR2 (germline): LNHNV, YYDKDF (reference sequence). J gave up 5 bases and V 5 bases, and 14 bases lay outside the gene matches. This CDR3 reads CATSPPLTGGGHEQYF. DNA of the CDR3: TGTGCCACCAGCCCCCCCCTCACAGGGGGAGGTCACGAGCAGTACTTC.

The chain joins TRBV6-2 or TRBV6-3 to TRBJ2-7, with 8 bases fitting TRBD2. The CDR3 has 18 amino acids. The V segment lost 5 bases and the J segment 2 bases; nucleotides outside the gene matches: 17. CDR1 is MNHEY, CDR2 SVGEGT, per germline. The CDR3 sequence: CASSLPVVAGRQAYEQYF. In DNA form, the CDR3 reads TGTGCCAGCAGTCTTCCCGTCGTAGCGGGACGTCAAGCCTACGAGCAGTACTTC.

This clonotype was recorded only once. A clone one base away is much larger, so this may be a read error. The V gene is TRBV5-1, the J gene TRBJ2-7; 7 bases agree with TRBD1. The V and J ends lost 6 bases and 5 bases, in that order; junction bases with no gene match: 14. The CDR3 runs to 15 residues. Germline V lookup: CDR1 SGHRS, CDR2 YFSETQ. CDR3 sequence (DNA): TGCGCCAGCATCCTGGCCGGGACAGCCTGGCACGAGCAGTACTTC. As protein: CASILAGTAWHEQYF.

This clonotype was found many times. V and J are TRBV9 and TRBJ1-1; D ambiguous. The germline V and J ends were trimmed by 3 bases and 0 bases, with 12 bases remaining between them. Germline CDR1 SGDLS, CDR2 YYNGEE. The CDR3 is 15 residues long. In DNA, the CDR3 is TGTGCCAGCAGCGAAGATCCAGTCATGAACACTGAAGCTTTCTTT. Protein: CASSEDPVMNTEAFF.

Notes on this clonotype: Just one base apart from a much larger clone, this may be a read error. This rearrangement joins TRBV7-9 to TRBJ1-1; D may be TRBD1 (6 bases). This CDR3 region has 16 residues. V lost 4 bases and J 3 bases, leaving 18 bases between the germline ends. Germline values: CDR1 SEHNR, CDR2 FQNEAQ (reference sequence). CDR3 sequence (DNA): TGTGCCAGCAGCTCCATCGGGGGGCCCCTGGACACTGAAGCTTTCTTT. Translation: CASSSIGGPLDTEAFF. The variable domain in full, completed from reference TRBV7-9 and TRBJ1-1, reads DTGVSQNPRHKITKRGQNVTFRCDPISEHNRLYWYRQTLGQGPEFLTYFQNEAQLEKSRLLSDRFSAERPKGSFSTLEIQRTEQGDSAMYLCASSSIGGPLDTEAFFGQGTRLTVV.

This sequence joins TRBV20-1 and TRBJ1-2; D call uncertain. Germline V gene data show CDR1 as DFQATT and CDR2 as SNEGSKA (reference sequence). Trimming pared 6 bases from V and 2 bases from J, leaving 16 bases between. The CDR3 length is 14 residues. The CDR3 loop reads CSAKGRDINYGYTF. The DNA for the CDR3 is TGCAGTGCCAAAGGACGGGATATAAACTATGGCTACACCTTC.

V is TRBV7-9 and J is TRBJ1-1, with 8 bases aligning to TRBD1. The CDR3 runs 15 residues. From germline, CDR1 is SEHNR and CDR2 FQNEAQ (reference sequence). Trimming took 5 bases from V and 5 from J; bases not matched to a gene: 10. The CDR3 DNA reads as TGTGCCAGCAGCCAACCGGACAGGGACAAAACTGAAGCTTTCTTT. The encoded protein is CASSQPDRDKTEAFF.

This chain connects TRBV28 to TRBJ2-7, with D perhaps being TRBD1 or TRBD2 (6 bases each). Germline values: CDR1 MDHEN, CDR2 SYDVKM. Trimming pared 3 bases from V and 4 bases from J, leaving 19 bases between. The CDR3 is 16 amino acids. The CDR3: CASSFLPAEGEYEQYF. CDR3 DNA: TGTGCCAGCAGTTTTCTCCCAGCGGAGGGGGAATACGAGCAGTACTTC.

In the case of this clonotype: Compared with germline, one end of the junction differs, possibly owing to a read error. The rearrangement links TRBV4-1 to TRBJ1-5; 8 positions match TRBD1. CDR3 length: 17 amino acids. Germline CDR1 MGHRA, CDR2 YSYEKL. This CDR3 is CASSHYPGGRGNQPQQF. The CDR3 region has the DNA TGCGCCAGCAGCCATTACCCAGGGGGCAGAGGCAATCAGCCCCAGCAATTT.

This clonotype was detected ten times or more. This chain joins TRBV7-6 and TRBJ2-3; D unclear. V dropped 5 bases and J dropped 3 bases, with 21 bases sitting between them. CDR3 length: 17 residues. Per germline, CDR1 SGHVS and CDR2 FNYEAQ. Here the CDR3 DNA reads TGTGCCAGCAGCCCCCTTCCCTGGGATCATTCGACAGATACGCAGTATTTT. Translated: CASSPLPWDHSTDTQYF.

As for this clonotype: A read error may account for a junction end that differs from germline. This chain connects TRBV7-9 to TRBJ2-2; D may be TRBD2 (5 bases). CDR3 length equals 13 residues. Germline V gene data show CDR1 as SEHNR and CDR2 as FQNEAQ (reference sequence). CDR3 sequence: CASSLKVPGEPFF. Written as DNA, the CDR3 is TGTGCCAGCAGCTTAAAGGTACCCGGGGAGCCGTTTTTT.

The V gene is TRBV19, the J gene TRBJ1-2; D ambiguous. CDR1 is LNHDA and CDR2 is SQIVND in the germline V gene (reference sequence). The ends were cut back, 5 bases at V and 6 bases at J, with 13 bases in the middle. CDR3 length: 13 amino acids. CDR3 residues: CASSPLDLNGYTF. CDR3 in DNA: TGTGCCAGTAGTCCGTTGGACCTAAATGGCTACACCTTC.

Concerning this clonotype itself: Since a much larger clone is just one base distant, this may be a read error. The chain employs TRBV29-1 and TRBJ2-7; no definite D call. Germline V lookup: CDR1 SQVTM, CDR2 ANQGSEA. V was pared by 5 bases and J by 4 bases, with 15 bases between. CDR3 length: 13 amino acids. The CDR3 is CSVLGRSMYEQYF. In nucleotides, the CDR3 is TGCAGCGTTCTTGGCAGGAGTATGTACGAGCAGTACTTC.

Points on this clonotype: A much larger clone lies one base from this, so it may be a read error. This chain joins TRBV9 and TRBJ1-5; D gene unclear. The CDR3 is made up of 15 amino acids. Germline-derived CDR1 and CDR2 are SGDLS and YYNGEE. The CDR3: CAGSVSPGGDQPQHF. The CDR3 DNA sequence: TGTGCCGGCAGCGTGTCTCCTGGAGGAGATCAGCCCCAGCATTTT.

The V and J genes are TRBV27 and TRBJ2-5, with TRBD1 identical over 8 bases. The CDR3 covers 14 residues. CDR1 is MNHEY and CDR2 is SMNVEV in the germline V gene (reference sequence). V was pared by 4 bases and J by 5 bases, with 6 bases of the junction left unmatched. Written as DNA, the CDR3 is TGTGCCAGCAGTTCCGCACAGGGGGAGGAGACCCAGTACTTC. Protein sequence: CASSSAQGEETQYF.

This clonotype occurred a few times. The V and J genes are TRBV6-6 and TRBJ2-3, with D possibly TRBD1 on 6 matching bases. The V gene's germline CDR1 is MNHNY and CDR2 SVGAGI (reference sequence). The germline V and J ends were trimmed by 4 bases and 1 base, with 12 bases remaining between them. This CDR3 spans 15 amino acids. CDR3 sequence: CASSWRQVGTDTQYF. DNA for the CDR3: TGTGCCAGCAGTTGGCGACAGGTTGGCACAGATACGCAGTATTTT.

This clonotype was observed at least ten times. The chain has TRBV7-9 and TRBJ1-5; no reliable D call. The CDR3 runs to 14 residues. Germline CDR1 and CDR2: SEHNR and FQNEAQ (reference sequence). Deletions cut 0 bases from V and 4 bases from J, with 7 bases between. The CDR3 region has the DNA TGTGCCAGCAGCTTAGCGGGTGTTAATCAGCCCCAGCATTTT. It codes for CASSLAGVNQPQHF.

This clonotype showed up just a few times. The J gene is TRBJ2-5, the V gene TRBV9; the match to TRBD2 covers 13 bases. The germline CDR1 and CDR2 sequences are SGDLS and YYNGEE. This CDR3 region has 15 residues. The V segment lost 3 bases and the J segment 4 bases; nucleotides outside the gene matches: 3. CDR3 DNA: TGTGCCAGCAGCGAAGGACTAGCGGGAGTAGAGACCCAGTACTTC. Its translation: CASSEGLAGVETQYF.

This sequence joins TRBV30 and TRBJ2-1; the match to TRBD2 covers 14 bases. Trimming took 0 bases from V and 12 from J; bases not matched to a gene: 4. The CDR3 consists of 14 residues. Germline V lookup: CDR1 GTSNPN, CDR2 SVGIG (reference sequence). The CDR3 coding sequence is TGTGCCTGGAGTGTTGGACTAGCGGGAGGACGGCAGTTCTTC. Its protein is CAWSVGLAGGRQFF. The full variable domain, completed using reference TRBV30 and TRBJ2-1, is SQTIHQWPATLVQPVGSPLSLECTVEGTSNPNLYWYRQAAGRGLQLLFYSVGIGQISSEVPQNLSASRPQDRQFILSSKKLLLSDSGFYLCAWSVGLAGGRQFFGPGTRLTVL.

This clonotype has a handful of counts. The chain carries TRBV19 and TRBJ1-3; TRBD1 might be the D (5 bases). The V gene lost 5 bases and the J gene lost 2 bases, with 10 bases spanning the gap. Germline CDR1 is LNHDA and CDR2 is SQIVND (reference sequence). CDR3 length: 14 residues. The CDR3 bases are TGTGCCAGTAGTGCGAGGACAACTGGAAACACCATATATTTT. It codes for CASSARTTGNTIYF. Complete variable domain (other parts from reference TRBV19 and TRBJ1-3): DGGITQSPKYLFRKEGQNVTLSCEQNLNHDAMYWYRQDPGQGLRLIYYSQIVNDFQKGDIAEGYSVSREKKESFPLTVTSAQKNPTAFYLCASSARTTGNTIYFGEGSWLTVV.

The chain is built from TRBV18 and TRBJ2-5; no definite D call. Germline CDR1 reads KGHSH; CDR2 reads LQKENI. CDR3 length: 14 amino acids. Trimming pared 3 bases from V and 2 bases from J, leaving 10 bases between. The CDR3 DNA is TGTGCCAGCTCACCGGTTGGGGATCAAGAGACCCAGTACTTC. This encodes CASSPVGDQETQYF.